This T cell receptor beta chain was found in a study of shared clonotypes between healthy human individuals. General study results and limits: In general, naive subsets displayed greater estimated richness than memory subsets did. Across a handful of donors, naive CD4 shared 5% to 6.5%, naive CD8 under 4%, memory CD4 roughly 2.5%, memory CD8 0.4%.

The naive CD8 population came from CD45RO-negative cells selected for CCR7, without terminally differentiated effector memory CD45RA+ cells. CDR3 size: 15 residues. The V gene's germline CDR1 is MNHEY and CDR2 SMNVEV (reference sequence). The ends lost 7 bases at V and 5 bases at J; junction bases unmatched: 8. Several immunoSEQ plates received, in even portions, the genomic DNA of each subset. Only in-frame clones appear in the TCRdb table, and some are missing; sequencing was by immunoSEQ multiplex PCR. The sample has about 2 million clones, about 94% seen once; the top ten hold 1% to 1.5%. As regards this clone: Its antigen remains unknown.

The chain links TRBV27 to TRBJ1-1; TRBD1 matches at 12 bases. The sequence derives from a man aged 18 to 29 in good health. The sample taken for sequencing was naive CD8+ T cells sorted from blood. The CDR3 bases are TGTGCCAGCAAGGGACAGGGGGCCTGGTGGACTGAAGCTTTCTTT. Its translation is CASKGQGAWWTEAFF.